The source of this TCR beta chain is a study of shared clonotypes between healthy human individuals. The study, taken as a whole, reports: With few donors, the genetic and exposure-history diversity represented was limited. Larger estimated richness was generally seen in naive subsets than in memory subsets. Some naive CD4 clonotypes, around 4.9%, turned up in common across several donors.

The protocol was immunoSEQ multiplex PCR, while the TCRdb copy is restricted to in-frame clones and leaves out a portion. The sample consists of about 340,000 clones, 73% of them appearing once. The CDR3 is 16 residues long. CDR1 and CDR2 from the germline V gene are SGHTS and YDEGEE. V lost 0 bases, J lost 5 bases, and 15 bases lay in between. This clone came up a few times. The antigen is unknown. This TCR was sampled from a man younger than 45 in good health. The chain combines TRBV5-8 with TRBJ1-5; D possibly corresponds to TRBD1 (5 bases). Sequences were obtained from memory CD4+ T cells sorted from blood. Subset described: CD45RA-negative fraction. The CDR3 loop is CASSLAVRQSHQPQHF. The CDR3 region has the DNA TGTGCCAGCAGCTTGGCCGTGAGACAGAGTCATCAGCCCCAGCATTTT.